The TCR beta chain under discussion was sequenced for a study of T cells in Graves' hyperthyroidism and ophthalmopathy. Uncontrolled infections, other autoimmune diseases, pregnancy or lactation led to exclusion of patients. Thyroid ultrasound, orbital computed tomography, clinical symptoms, and serum thyroxine and TRAb underpinned diagnoses. Findings and caveats of the study: Ophthalmopathy was identified by the model a median about six months ahead of onset.

The CDR3 sequence is 14 residues long. The germline CDR1 and CDR2 sequences are SNHLY and FYNNEI. Between the trimmed V and J ends, which lost 8 bases and 3 bases, there was a span of 16 bases. Turning to this clonotype: Its target is not known.

The CDR3 regions of TCR beta were amplified from RNA transcripts. A set of HTBI primers served as the primers for a first-round RT-PCR of the TCR CDR3. One entry per CDR3 protein, called by TCRdb with MiXCR from the multiplex PCR reads. The sample holds 500,000 to 650,000 distinct CDR3 sequences, 40% to 50% seen once. The chain combines TRBV2 with TRBJ1-1; D might be TRBD1 (5 bases). The source is an adult woman with Graves' disease, either hyperthyroidism or ophthalmopathy (not recorded which). Sequenced material: peripheral blood or thyroid tissue (not recorded which). CDR3: CASLSGGGDTEAFF. CDR3 coding DNA: TGTGCCAGCTTATCAGGTGGGGGGGACACTGAAGCTTTCTTT.